One sample yielded the 15 T cell receptor beta chains listed below, sequenced in a study of T cell clones after liver transplantation. Libraries were prepared by immunoSEQ multiplex PCR; TCRdb keeps only in-frame clonotypes and omits some of them. This sample carries 55,000 to 75,000 clones, about 70% of them seen once, and the ten largest clones take about 2.8%. Sample: CD4+ T cells from blood, taken at the approximately 15-month timepoint. These receptors came from a human patient who received a liver transplant. A subset of T cells may come from the graft donor.

This clone was seen a handful of times. The chain has TRBV5-1 and TRBJ2-2, with D perhaps TRBD1 (7 bases). V lost 4 bases, J lost 5 bases, and 15 bases lay in between. Germline CDR1 and CDR2: SGHRS and YFSETQ. CDR3 length: 15 residues. The CDR3 DNA follows: TGCGCCAGCAGCCCCATGACAGGGAGGACCGGGGAGCTGTTTTTT. The encoded protein is CASSPMTGRTGELFF.

The J gene is TRBJ1-1, the V gene TRBV6-5; D gene unclear. This CDR3 has 15 residues. Germline assignment: CDR1 MNHEY and CDR2 SVGAGI. Deletions cut 2 bases from V and 2 bases from J, with 12 bases between. DNA for the CDR3: TGTGCCAGCAGTTACCGATCGACGAGTAACACTGAAGCTTTCTTT. Amino acids: CASSYRSTSNTEAFF.

The V and J genes are TRBV28 and TRBJ2-1, with 11 bases identical to TRBD2. From germline, CDR1 is MDHEN and CDR2 SYDVKM. CDR3 length equals 19 residues. The V segment lost 3 bases and the J segment 7 bases; nucleotides outside the gene matches: 17. The CDR3 here is CASSFLGGLGSGRGNEQFF. The CDR3 region has the DNA TGTGCCAGCAGTTTTCTTGGGGGCTTGGGTAGCGGGAGGGGAAATGAGCAGTTCTTC.

The CDR3 protein is CASSIERQVKTQYF. Here the CDR3 DNA reads TGTGCCAGTAGTATAGAGAGACAAGTGAAGACCCAGTACTTC. The chain carries TRBV19 and TRBJ2-5; unclear D gene. Germline values: CDR1 LNHDA, CDR2 SQIVND (reference sequence). CDR3 size: 14 residues. Trimming stripped 0 bases from V and 6 bases from J, with 11 bases between.

The J gene is TRBJ2-7, the V gene TRBV5-1; D gene unclear. CDR1 is SGHRS and CDR2 is YFSETQ in the germline V gene. Trimming took off 7 bases at V and 2 bases at J, with 19 bases between the two ends. This CDR3 is 15 amino acids long. This CDR3 is CASPMWLAGPYEQYF. The CDR3 DNA reads TGCGCCAGCCCCATGTGGTTAGCCGGACCCTACGAGCAGTACTTC.

The J gene is TRBJ1-1, the V gene TRBV28, with 7 bases lining up with TRBD1. Germline CDR1 and CDR2: MDHEN and SYDVKM. The CDR3 consists of 12 residues. Losses at the gene ends were 6 bases for V and 5 bases for J; bases not matched to a gene: 3. CDR3 nucleotide sequence: TGTGCCAGCAGGGACAGGACGACTGAAGCTTTCTTT. The encoded protein is CASRDRTTEAFF.

The chain joins TRBV5-1 to TRBJ1-2; D gene unclear. This CDR3 has 13 amino acids. V was shortened by 0 bases and J by 6 bases, with 9 bases between the two germline ends. Germline lookup yields CDR1 SGHRS and CDR2 YFSETQ. CDR3 residues: CASSLVSLDGYTF. The CDR3 DNA follows: TGCGCCAGCAGCTTGGTATCCCTCGATGGCTACACCTTC.

This chain connects TRBV20-1 to TRBJ1-1; unclear D gene. Trimming cost V 0 bases and J 5 bases, with 4 bases left between them. The V gene's germline CDR1 is DFQATT and CDR2 SNEGSKA (reference sequence). The CDR3 contains 11 residues. CDR3 residues: CSARDGTEAFF. CDR3 nucleotides: TGCAGTGCTAGAGATGGAACTGAAGCTTTCTTT.

The V call is TRBV19, the J call TRBJ2-1, with 7 bases lining up with TRBD2. J gave up 4 bases and V 5 bases, and 5 bases lay outside the gene matches. Germline assignment: CDR1 LNHDA and CDR2 SQIVND (reference sequence). This CDR3 spans 14 amino acids. CDR3 nucleotide sequence: TGTGCCAGTAGTGTTCTAGCGGAGTACAATGAGCAGTTCTTC. The encoded protein is CASSVLAEYNEQFF.

The chain couples TRBV5-1 to TRBJ2-7; D not certain. V lost 4 bases, J lost 4 bases, and 18 bases lay in between. CDR3 length: 15 amino acids. Germline-derived CDR1 and CDR2 are SGHRS and YFSETQ. CDR3 region: CASSPPTKGPYEQYF. CDR3 nucleotides: TGCGCCAGCAGCCCGCCGACGAAAGGACCTTACGAGCAGTACTTC.

This sequence joins TRBV9 and TRBJ1-2, with D possibly TRBD1 on 6 matching bases. Trimming took off 4 bases at V and 7 bases at J, with 14 bases between the two ends. The CDR3 extends over 13 amino acids. Germline CDR1 reads SGDLS; CDR2 reads YYNGEE. CDR3 sequence reads: CASSTTGRGGYTF. Here the CDR3 DNA reads TGTGCCAGCAGCACTACAGGGCGGGGTGGCTACACCTTC.

V gene TRBV18 combines with J gene TRBJ2-4, with D possibly called TRBD1 or TRBD2 (5 bases each). This CDR3 region has 12 residues. Trimming pared 6 bases from V and 5 bases from J, leaving 8 bases between. CDR1 is KGHSH, CDR2 LQKENI, per germline. CDR3 sequence (DNA): TGTGCCAGCTCGGGACCGGAAAACATTCAGTACTTC. Protein sequence: CASSGPENIQYF.

Only a few counts were recorded for this clone. The genes are TRBV6-5 and TRBJ1-4; no definite D call. The CDR3 runs to 14 residues. Germline loops: CDR1 MNHEY, CDR2 SVGAGI. The V end was cut by 5 bases, the J end by 5 bases, with 12 bases between. This chain's CDR3 is CASSPTIGNEKLFF. CDR3 in DNA: TGTGCCAGCAGTCCGACCATCGGGAATGAAAAACTGTTTTTT.

The chain combines TRBV9 with TRBJ1-2, with 12 nucleotides matching TRBD1. The CDR3 runs to 16 residues. V lost 4 bases, J lost 2 bases, and 6 bases stayed unmatched. Germline V gives CDR1 SGDLS, CDR2 YYNGEE. CDR3 protein: CASSPRDRGRNYGYTF. In DNA, the CDR3 is TGTGCCAGCAGCCCGCGGGACAGGGGGCGCAACTATGGCTACACCTTC.

The chain couples TRBV27 to TRBJ1-4; 7 nucleotides match TRBD1. V shed 6 bases, J shed 4 bases, and the junction held 5 bases outside the gene matches. The CDR3 runs 14 residues. Germline V gene sequence: CDR1 MNHEY, CDR2 SMNVEV (reference sequence). The CDR3 bases are TGTGCCAGCAGCTCACAGGGGATTAATGAAAAACTGTTTTTT. It encodes CASSSQGINEKLFF.